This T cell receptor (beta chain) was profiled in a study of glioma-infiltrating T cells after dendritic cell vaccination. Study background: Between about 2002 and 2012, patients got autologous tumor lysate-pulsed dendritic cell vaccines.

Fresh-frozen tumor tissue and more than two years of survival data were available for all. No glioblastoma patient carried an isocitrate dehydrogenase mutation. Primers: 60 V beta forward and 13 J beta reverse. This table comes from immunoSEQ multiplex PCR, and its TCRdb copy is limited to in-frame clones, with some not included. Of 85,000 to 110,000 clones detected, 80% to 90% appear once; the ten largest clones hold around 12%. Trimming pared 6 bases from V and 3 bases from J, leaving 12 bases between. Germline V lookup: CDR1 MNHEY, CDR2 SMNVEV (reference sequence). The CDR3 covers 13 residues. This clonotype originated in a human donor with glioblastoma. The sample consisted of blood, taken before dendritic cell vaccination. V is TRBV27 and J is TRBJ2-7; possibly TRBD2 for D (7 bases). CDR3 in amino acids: CASSQGRGYEQYF. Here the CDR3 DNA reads TGTGCCAGCAGCCAGGGGAGGGGCTACGAGCAGTACTTC.